The following is a T cell receptor (beta chain) sequence with its context. Antigen: not known. This sample was taken from a study of T cell responses to AZD1222 COVID-19 vaccine. Overall study findings and caveats: Baseline testing showed seropositivity in only five or six AZD1222 recipients.

Clones were sequenced by immunoSEQ multiplex PCR, and TCRdb holds only the in-frame ones, with some missing. The data hold 100,000 to 150,000 clones, with more than 90% observed a single time. The V segment lost 2 bases and the J segment 1 base; nucleotides outside the gene matches: 1. Per germline, CDR1 MNHEY and CDR2 SVGAGI. The CDR3 extends over 16 amino acids. The analysis combined second doses at about 4 or about 12 weeks. V usage is TRBV6-5 and J usage is TRBJ2-2; 10 nucleotides align to TRBD2. The origin of this receptor is an adult who received the AZD1222 COVID-19 vaccine. The material was peripheral blood, obtained 28 days after the second AZD1222 dose. CDR3 coding DNA: TGTGCCAGCAGTTACCGACTAGCGGGGAACACCGGGGAGCTGTTTTTT. Protein sequence: CASSYRLAGNTGELFF.